These T cell receptor beta chains were read from a single sample in a study of blood T cells in healthy people across ages. TCRdb recomputed calls from the 5' RACE reads with MiXCR, one row per CDR3 protein. The data hold more than 750,000 distinct CDR3 sequences, with 29% observed a single time. The sample also formed part of further work on T cells of mothers and their children.

Sequencing was carried out using blood. The receptors here all came from a woman aged 40 to 50 in good health. Both conserved end residues are part of each CDR3. D genes are given only for firm matches. Expanded clones are given a class, and other clones once, few, many or no size at all.

>TRBV7-8|TRBJ2-7|NA|many
CASSPVYEQYF
TGTGCCAGCAGCCCCGTCTACGAGCAGTACTTC
>TRBV20-1|TRBJ2-3|NA|NA
CSARDMGQYGDTQYF
TGCAGTGCTAGAGATATGGGGCAGTATGGAGATACGCAGTATTTT
>TRBV29-1|TRBJ2-5|NA|many
CSVPPRGKLEETQYF
TGCAGCGTTCCCCCCAGGGGAAAACTTGAAGAGACCCAGTACTTC
>TRBV24-1|TRBJ2-7|NA|many
CATSDRRGREQYF
TGTGCCACCAGTGATCGGAGGGGCCGCGAGCAGTACTTC
>TRBV6-1|TRBJ1-2|NA|NA
CASSDGSYYGYTF
TGTGCCAGCAGTGATGGCAGCTACTATGGCTACACCTTC
>TRBV10-2|TRBJ2-7|NA|many
CASSPHYEQYF
TGCGCCAGCAGTCCCCACTACGAGCAGTACTTC
>TRBV27|TRBJ1-3|NA|NA
CASSSGARNTIYF
TGTGCCAGCAGTTCCGGGGCACGAAACACCATATATTTT
>TRBV7-2|TRBJ1-1|TRBD1|few
CASSPPRDRGPWTEAFF
TGTGCCAGCAGCCCCCCGCGGGACAGGGGCCCATGGACTGAAGCTTTCTTT
>TRBV5-1|TRBJ2-3|TRBD1|NA
CASSSSGTGTDTQYF
TGCGCCAGCAGCTCTTCTGGGACAGGCACAGATACGCAGTATTTT
>TRBV27|TRBJ2-3|NA|NA
CASSLGVPGAPTDTQYF
TGTGCCAGCAGTTTAGGGGTACCGGGGGCCCCCACAGATACGCAGTATTTT
>TRBV20-1|TRBJ2-5|NA|few
CGANGQLRAGDQETQYF
TGCGGTGCTAACGGTCAGCTGAGGGCCGGCGACCAGGAGACCCAGTACTTC
>TRBV6-2/TRBV6-3|TRBJ2-7|NA|NA
CASSYSISSGHHYEQYF
TGTGCCAGCAGTTACTCGATATCTTCTGGGCACCACTACGAGCAGTACTTC
>TRBV2|TRBJ1-5|NA|NA
CASSGTVDRPQHF
TGTGCCAGCAGTGGGACGGTTGATCGGCCCCAGCATTTT
>TRBV29-1|TRBJ2-7|NA|many
CSVRGNRDAYEQYF
TGCAGCGTCAGGGGTAACAGGGACGCCTACGAGCAGTACTTC
>TRBV5-1|TRBJ2-2|NA|few
CASSMNTGELFF
TGCGCCAGCAGCATGAACACCGGGGAGCTGTTTTTT
>TRBV5-1|TRBJ1-1|NA|NA
CASSFSGGVTEAFF
TGCGCCAGCAGCTTTTCGGGAGGAGTGACTGAAGCTTTCTTT
>TRBV20-1|TRBJ1-5|NA|few
CSAKRGGSNQPQHF
TGCAGTGCTAAAAGGGGTGGGAGCAATCAGCCCCAGCATTTT
>TRBV12-3/TRBV12-4|TRBJ2-1|TRBD2|many
CASSQGLAGGFGAYNEQFF
TGTGCCAGCAGCCAGGGGCTAGCGGGGGGGTTCGGCGCCTACAATGAGCAGTTCTTC